The next 32 T cell receptor beta chains were all read from a single sample in a study of cytomegalovirus exposure and HLA in healthy donors. The PCR contained 60 Vbeta and 13 Jbeta primers. Only in-frame clones appear in the TCRdb table, and some are missing; sequencing was by immunoSEQ multiplex PCR. The profile shows 100,000 or so clones, 60% to 80% of them singletons. The sequenced material came from PBMCs. The receptors come from a man aged 30-40 years in good health and CMV-seronegative.

This rearrangement joins TRBV20-1 to TRBJ1-1; a possible D gene is TRBD1 (5 bases). Germline V lookup: CDR1 DFQATT, CDR2 SNEGSKA (reference sequence). V lost 6 bases, J lost 1 base, and 6 bases lay in between. The CDR3 extends over 11 amino acids. The CDR3 nucleotides are TGCAGTGCAACAGGGAACACTGAAGCTTTCTTT. It codes for CSATGNTEAFF.

This rearrangement joins TRBV6-6 to TRBJ1-5; D possibly corresponds to TRBD1 (6 bases). V shed 7 bases and J shed 11 bases, with 18 bases lying between them. Germline CDR1 MNHNY, CDR2 SVGAGI (reference sequence). The CDR3 totals 13 residues. The CDR3 sequence is CASMEGGGVSQHF. For the CDR3, the DNA is TGTGCCAGCATGGAGGGGGGAGGGGTATCCCAGCATTTT.

The chain carries TRBV19 and TRBJ2-7, with 13 bases aligning to TRBD2. The CDR3 covers 15 residues. J gave up 2 bases and V 6 bases, and 4 bases lay outside the gene matches. CDR1 and CDR2 from the germline V gene are LNHDA and SQIVND (reference sequence). CDR3 nucleotides: TGTGCCAGTAGACAACTAGCGGGAGGGCCCTACGAGCAGTACTTC. This encodes CASRQLAGGPYEQYF.

CDR3 residues: CASKSGRQGNNEQFF. In nucleotides, the CDR3 is TGTGCCAGCAAGTCCGGGCGACAGGGGAATAATGAGCAGTTCTTC. The rearrangement joins TRBV2 to TRBJ2-1; 8 nucleotides agree with TRBD1. Germline V gives CDR1 SNHLY, CDR2 FYNNEI. V lost 7 bases, J lost 7 bases, and 12 bases stayed unmatched. The CDR3 is 15 residues long. The whole variable domain, remainder taken from reference TRBV2 and TRBJ2-1, is EPEVTQTPSHQVTQMGQEVILRCVPISNHLYFYWYRQILGQKVEFLVSFYNNEISEKSEIFDDQFSVERPDGSNFTLKIRSTKLEDSAMYFCASKSGRQGNNEQFFGPGTRLTVL.

As for this clone: Relative to the germline gene, one junction end is altered; a read error may explain this. The chain carries TRBV11-3 and TRBJ2-5, with TRBD1 identical over 7 bases. There are 14 residues in the CDR3. Per germline, CDR1 SGHNT and CDR2 YENEEA. In DNA form, the CDR3 reads TGTGCCAGCAACTTACCGGGACAGCAAGAGACCCAGTACTTC. Translating gives CASNLPGQQETQYF.

The chain links TRBV2 to TRBJ1-2, with 8 bases aligning to TRBD1. The CDR3 covers 14 residues. The germline V gene has CDR1 SNHLY and CDR2 FYNNEI. The V segment lost 4 bases and the J segment 5 bases; nucleotides outside the gene matches: 6. The CDR3 coding sequence is TGTGCCAGCAGTGTCGACAGGGGCGGGTATGGCTACACCTTC. Its translation is CASSVDRGGYGYTF.

The rearrangement links TRBV27 to TRBJ2-5, with D unclear. CDR1 and CDR2 (germline): MNHEY, SMNVEV (reference sequence). The CDR3 extends over 14 amino acids. The germline V and J ends were trimmed by 0 bases and 1 base, with 6 bases remaining between them. The CDR3 is CASSLSGSQETQYF. The CDR3 nucleotides are TGTGCCAGCAGTTTATCGGGCAGCCAAGAGACCCAGTACTTC.

V gene TRBV5-1 combines with J gene TRBJ2-7, with TRBD1 identical over 10 bases. The V and J ends lost 4 bases and 5 bases, in that order; junction bases with no gene match: 6. This CDR3 has 14 residues. Per germline, CDR1 SGHRS and CDR2 YFSETQ. CDR3 nucleotide sequence: TGCGCCAGCAGCCCTAGACAGGGGGCGGACGAGCAGTACTTC. This codes for CASSPRQGADEQYF.

As to this clone: One end of the junction does not line up with germline, which may come from a read error. CDR3 sequence reads: CASSTYTGGTEQFF. CDR3 in DNA: TGTGCTAGCAGCACCTACACAGGGGGCACTGAGCAGTTCTTC. This rearrangement joins TRBV7-7 to TRBJ2-1; TRBD1 matches at 9 bases. Per the germline V gene, CDR1 is SSHAT and CDR2 is FNYEAQ (reference sequence). The CDR3 has 14 residues.

This clone was observed a handful of times. The rearrangement uses TRBV5-4 and TRBJ2-3; 13 bases match TRBD2. Germline V gene sequence: CDR1 SGHNT, CDR2 YYREEE (reference sequence). Unmatched junction bases numbered 3, after V lost 4 bases and J lost 1 base. The CDR3 contains 16 residues. DNA for the CDR3: TGTGCCAGCAGCCGCGGACTAGCGGGGGGCACAGATACGCAGTATTTT. Encoded protein: CASSRGLAGGTDTQYF.

The rearrangement uses TRBV5-1 and TRBJ1-3, with 9 bases matching TRBD1. The CDR3 is 17 residues long. The V and J ends lost 1 base and 1 base, in that order; junction bases with no gene match: 6. Germline values: CDR1 SGHRS, CDR2 YFSETQ. The CDR3 here is CASSLTGQGLSGNTIYF. CDR3 in DNA: TGCGCCAGCAGCTTGACGGGACAGGGACTTTCTGGAAACACCATATATTTT.

The chain is built from TRBV28 and TRBJ2-7; 7 bases fit TRBD2. CDR1 MDHEN and CDR2 SYDVKM come from the germline V gene. The J segment lost 0 bases and the V segment lost 8 bases, leaving 4 bases of the junction unmatched. The CDR3 is 13 amino acids. The CDR3 spells CASHLAASYEQYF. Here the CDR3 DNA reads TGTGCCAGCCATCTAGCGGCCTCCTACGAGCAGTACTTC.

V and J are TRBV9 and TRBJ2-5; D is perhaps TRBD2 (6 bases). The better agreement between TRBJ2-7 and the DNA end casts doubt on the J call. Germline CDR1 reads SGDLS; CDR2 reads YYNGEE. This CDR3 region has 18 residues. In DNA form, the CDR3 reads TGTGCCAGCAGCGTGCGGGATACAGGCCCCGGGACCTTCTACGAGCAGTACTTC. The encoded protein is CASSVRDTGPGTFYEQYF.

The V and J genes are TRBV7-8 and TRBJ1-2, with TRBD1 matching 9 bases. The germline V gene has CDR1 SGHVS and CDR2 FQNEAQ. The J segment lost 2 bases and the V segment lost 3 bases, leaving 4 bases of the junction unmatched. The CDR3 loop spans 15 amino acids. Written as DNA, the CDR3 is TGTGCCAGCAGCTTGGGACAGGGACACAACTATGGCTACACCTTC. This translates into CASSLGQGHNYGYTF. The entire variable domain, with the rest obtained from reference TRBV7-8 and TRBJ1-2, is as follows: GAGVSQSPRYKVAKRGQDVALRCDPISGHVSLFWYQQALGQGPEFLTYFQNEAQLDKSGLPSDRFFAERPEGSVSTLKIQRTQQEDSAVYLCASSLGQGHNYGYTFGSGTRLTVV.

This chain joins TRBV19 and TRBJ1-2; possibly TRBD1 for D (5 bases). The CDR3 length is 15 residues. The V gene lost 4 bases and the J gene lost 5 bases, with 17 bases spanning the gap. Germline loops: CDR1 LNHDA, CDR2 SQIVND (reference sequence). CDR3: CASSTGSGLRYGYTF. The DNA for the CDR3 is TGTGCCAGTAGTACCGGTTCAGGGTTACGGTATGGCTACACCTTC.

The CDR3 sequence is CASSYGQGVTFF. The CDR3 DNA is TGTGCCAGCAGTTACGGACAGGGGGTTACTTTCTTT. The chain joins TRBV28 to TRBJ1-1; 10 positions match TRBD1. This CDR3 region has 12 residues. V trimming: 4 bases; J trimming: 12 bases; junction bases outside the gene matches: 5. Germline lookup yields CDR1 MDHEN and CDR2 SYDVKM. The entire variable domain, with the rest obtained from reference TRBV28 and TRBJ1-1, is as follows: DVKVTQSSRYLVKRTGEKVFLECVQDMDHENMFWYRQDPGLGLRLIYFSYDVKMKEKGDIPEGYSVSREKKERFSLILESASTNQTSMYLCASSYGQGVTFFGQGTRLTVV.

CDR3 DNA: TGTGCCTGGAGTGTTCTCCGGACTGCCTGGATTCAAGAGACCCAGTACTTC. Protein product: CAWSVLRTAWIQETQYF. V is TRBV30 and J is TRBJ2-5, with D perhaps TRBD2 (5 bases). Germline values: CDR1 GTSNPN, CDR2 SVGIG (reference sequence). The CDR3 is 17 amino acids. V lost 0 bases to trimming and J lost 2 bases, with 19 bases between them.

The chain carries TRBV18 and TRBJ1-1, with TRBD1 matching 7 bases. Germline V CDR1 and CDR2: KGHSH, LQKENI. J lost 1 base, V lost 6 bases, and 2 bases had no gene match. CDR3 length: 13 residues. CDR3 in DNA: TGTGCCAGCTCGGGACAGACGAACACTGAAGCTTTCTTT. Amino acid sequence: CASSGQTNTEAFF.

The CDR3 nucleotides are TGCGCCAGCAGCCCGCCTATTGGTGGAGGGGGCTCCTGTCTTAGCAATCAGCCCCAGCATTTT. Its protein is CASSPPIGGGGSCLSNQPQHF. The rearrangement uses TRBV4-3 and TRBJ1-5; 7 bases align to TRBD1. The CDR3 consists of 21 residues. The junction had 21 bases not matched to a gene; V was cut back by 4 bases and J by 0 bases. Germline values: CDR1 LGHNA, CDR2 YSLEER.

This chain links TRBV4-3 with TRBJ2-5; 8 bases agree with TRBD2. The CDR3 loop spans 21 amino acids. Germline values: CDR1 LGHNA, CDR2 YSLEER. Unmatched junction bases numbered 23, after V lost 1 base and J lost 4 bases. CDR3 sequence: CASSQGHHIGISGVFPETQYF. The CDR3 bases are TGCGCCAGCAGCCAAGGGCACCATATTGGTATTAGCGGGGTCTTCCCAGAGACCCAGTACTTC.

This clone came up once. The rearrangement links TRBV28 to TRBJ1-2; D call uncertain. This CDR3 comprises 13 residues. V lost 5 bases, J lost 2 bases, and 9 bases lay in between. The V gene's germline CDR1 is MDHEN and CDR2 SYDVKM. CDR3 residues: CASSTTQNYGYTF. The DNA for the CDR3 is TGTGCCAGCAGTACAACACAGAACTATGGCTACACCTTC.

The chain employs TRBV5-6 and TRBJ2-7; D is ambiguous. Trimming left V 0 bases short and J 3 bases short, with 4 bases between. Germline lookup yields CDR1 SGHDT and CDR2 YYEEEE. CDR3 size: 12 residues. The CDR3 loop is CASSLDLYEQYF. CDR3 nucleotide sequence: TGTGCCAGCAGCTTGGATCTCTACGAGCAGTACTTC.

This chain joins TRBV28 and TRBJ2-1; 7 nucleotides match TRBD2. The trim removed 2 bases at V and 5 bases at J, leaving 3 bases unmatched. The CDR3 spans 14 residues. Germline V CDR1 and CDR2: MDHEN, SYDVKM. CDR3: CASSLAGVNNEQFF. The CDR3 coding sequence is TGTGCCAGCAGTTTAGCGGGAGTCAACAATGAGCAGTTCTTC.

This clone has only one observation. V usage is TRBV5-4 and J usage is TRBJ2-7; 9 bases align to TRBD1. V lost 4 bases, J lost 2 bases, and 7 bases stayed unmatched. The V gene's germline CDR1 is SGHNT and CDR2 YYREEE (reference sequence). The CDR3 spans 15 residues. The CDR3 loop reads CASSPGQGRTYEQYF. The CDR3 DNA sequence: TGTGCCAGCAGCCCTGGACAGGGGCGGACCTACGAGCAGTACTTC.

V is TRBV18 and J is TRBJ1-4; 10 nucleotides match TRBD1. Germline CDR1 reads KGHSH; CDR2 reads LQKENI. CDR3 length: 14 amino acids. Germline trimming cut 4 bases from V and 5 bases from J; bases unmatched to any gene: 1. CDR3 in DNA: TGTGCCAGCTCACTGGGACAGGGGAATGAAAAACTGTTTTTT. Amino acids: CASSLGQGNEKLFF.

In this sample, this clone turned up a few times. This chain joins TRBV7-9 and TRBJ2-1; 7 bases are a match to TRBD2. The length of the CDR3 is 15 residues. CDR1 SEHNR and CDR2 FQNEAQ come from the germline V gene (reference sequence). With 1 base clipped from V and 6 bases from J, the junction kept 6 bases outside the gene matches. This CDR3 reads CASSLGSGIPNEQFF. In DNA form, the CDR3 reads TGTGCCAGCAGCTTAGGGAGCGGGATCCCCAATGAGCAGTTCTTC.

A few counts support this clone. The chain links TRBV7-2 to TRBJ2-1; TRBD2 matches 10 bases. Trimming removed 0 bases from V and 8 bases from J; junction bases left unmatched: 4. Germline loops: CDR1 SGHTA, CDR2 FQGNSA. CDR3 length: 15 residues. DNA of the CDR3: TGTGCCAGCAGCTTAGCGGGGCTAGCGGGAGATGAGCAGTTCTTC. Translated: CASSLAGLAGDEQFF. The variable domain in full, with the rest retrieved from reference TRBV7-2 and TRBJ2-1, is GAGVSQSPSNKVTEKGKDVELRCDPISGHTALYWYRQSLGQGLEFLIYFQGNSAPDKSGLPSDRFSAERTGGSVSTLTIQRTQQEDSAVYLCASSLAGLAGDEQFFGPGTRLTVL.

The gene calls are TRBV9 and TRBJ1-2, with TRBD1 matching over 7 bases. J lost 9 bases, V lost 3 bases, and 11 bases had no gene match. Germline V gives CDR1 SGDLS, CDR2 YYNGEE. The CDR3 contains 14 residues. CDR3 loop: CASSATPTGYSYTF. The CDR3 coding sequence is TGTGCCAGCAGCGCGACCCCGACAGGGTACAGCTACACCTTC.

Details on this clone: This same CDR3 is encoded by further DNA sequences in the sample. This chain connects TRBV2 to TRBJ1-2, with D hard to call. Germline-derived CDR1 and CDR2 are SNHLY and FYNNEI. The CDR3 sequence is 12 residues long. V was cut by 9 bases and J by 8 bases, with 16 bases left in between. This CDR3 is CASGLGEWGYTF. The CDR3 DNA is TGTGCCAGTGGACTCGGTGAATGGGGCTACACCTTC.

DNA for the CDR3: TGCGCCAGCAGCTTGGGGGCAGATAACTATGGCTACACCTTC. Translation: CASSLGADNYGYTF. The V and J genes are TRBV5-1 and TRBJ1-2; no clear D gene. The germline V and J ends were trimmed by 0 bases and 1 base, with 7 bases remaining between them. The CDR3 is 14 amino acids. Looked up from germline, CDR1 is SGHRS and CDR2 is YFSETQ.

The chain employs TRBV30 and TRBJ1-1; D uncertain. Trimming removed 3 bases at V and 1 base at J, with 9 bases between. Germline-derived CDR1 and CDR2 are GTSNPN and SVGIG (reference sequence). CDR3 length equals 13 residues. CDR3 sequence reads: CAWRELPNTEAFF. Here the CDR3 DNA reads TGTGCCTGGAGGGAGTTACCGAACACTGAAGCTTTCTTT.

CDR3 bases: TGTGCCAGCACAATGGGGGGGGGCCGAAGCACAGATACGCAGTATTTT. This sequence encodes CASTMGGGRSTDTQYF. The chain joins TRBV11-3 to TRBJ2-3; possible D gene TRBD2, 7 bases. Germline V gene sequence: CDR1 SGHNT, CDR2 YENEEA. The CDR3 contains 16 residues. The germline V and J ends were trimmed by 7 bases and 0 bases, with 17 bases remaining between them.